The sequence of this TCR beta chain was determined in a study of T cell responses to AZD1222 COVID-19 vaccine. Study-wide findings and caveats: The sample set comprised mostly white British donors with more females, and clonal diversity was possibly underestimated. Every sample of the repertoires postdated the peak T cell response.

For this clone: The antigen is not known.

Trimming stripped 4 bases from V and 0 bases from J, with 6 bases between. Germline CDR1 is GTSNPN and CDR2 is SVGIG (reference sequence). This CDR3 contains 13 residues. The repertoire was sequenced with immunoSEQ multiplex PCR; TCRdb's copy has only in-frame clones and lacks some. The sample holds around 130,000 clones, over 75% seen once. The J gene is TRBJ2-2, the V gene TRBV30, with D hard to call. The source material was peripheral blood, sampled 28 days after the second AZD1222 dose. This receptor was taken from an adult who received the AZD1222 COVID-19 vaccine. The CDR3 DNA reads TGTGCCTGGAATACAGCGAACACCGGGGAGCTGTTTTTT. This codes for CAWNTANTGELFF.